Described below is a single TCR beta chain sequence and its context. Using a J-beta primer mix together with a sample-barcoded 5' primer, a second PCR was run for about 7 to 12 cycles. TCRdb re-called the 5' RACE reads with MiXCR, one entry per CDR3 protein. The table shows 800,000 to 950,000 distinct CDR3 sequences, with around 29% occurring only once. The germline V gene has CDR1 DFQATT and CDR2 SNEGSKA (reference sequence). This CDR3 is 11 amino acids long. Trimming removed 0 bases from V and 6 bases from J, with 5 bases in between. The data stem from a study of blood T cells in healthy people across ages. These sequences were also reported in another study, on T cells of mothers and their children. From that second work: The second PCR's M1S primer added sample barcodes and 2-4 random nucleotides.

The chain employs TRBV20-1 and TRBJ1-1, with D uncertain. Sequencing was performed on blood. The sequence was obtained from a woman in her thirties or forties in good health. The CDR3 here is CSARDNPEAFF. CDR3 nucleotide sequence: TGCAGTGCTAGAGATAACCCTGAAGCTTTCTTT.